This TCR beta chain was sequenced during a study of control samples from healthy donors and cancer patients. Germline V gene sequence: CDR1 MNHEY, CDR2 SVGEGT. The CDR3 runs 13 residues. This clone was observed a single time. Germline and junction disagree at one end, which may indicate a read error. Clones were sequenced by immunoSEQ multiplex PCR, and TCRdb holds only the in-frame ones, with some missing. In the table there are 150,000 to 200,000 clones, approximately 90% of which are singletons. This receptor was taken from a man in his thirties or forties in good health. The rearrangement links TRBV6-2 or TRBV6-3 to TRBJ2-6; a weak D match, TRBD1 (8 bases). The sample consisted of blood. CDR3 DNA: TGTGCCAGCAGTACAGGGGGGGCCAACGCCCTGACTTTC. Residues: CASSTGGANALTF.